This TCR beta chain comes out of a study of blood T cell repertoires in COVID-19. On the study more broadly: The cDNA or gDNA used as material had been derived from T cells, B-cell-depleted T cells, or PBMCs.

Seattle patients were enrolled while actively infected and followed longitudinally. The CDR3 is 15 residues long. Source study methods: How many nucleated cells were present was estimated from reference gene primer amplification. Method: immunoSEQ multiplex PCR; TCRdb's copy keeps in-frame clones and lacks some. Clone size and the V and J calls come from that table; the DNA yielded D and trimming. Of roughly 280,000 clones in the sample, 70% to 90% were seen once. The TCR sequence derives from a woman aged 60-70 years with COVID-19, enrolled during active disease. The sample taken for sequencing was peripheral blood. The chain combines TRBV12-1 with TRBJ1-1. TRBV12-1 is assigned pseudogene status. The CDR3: CASSPPRLPNTEAFF. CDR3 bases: TGTGCCAGCAGCCCTCCCCGACTCCCGAACACTGAAGCTTTCTTT.